This TCR beta chain derives from a study of regulatory T cells in long-lasting Graves disease. General study results and limits: Patients with persistent disease shared around 2,700 public clonotypes, outpacing the approximately 920 shared by new patients.

According to the study, TCR beta libraries were built with iRepertoire HTBI primers and CDR3-region Arm-PCR. Authors' data handling: Samples jointly harbored 55 to 75 TRBV and 14 TRBJ segments. TCRdb reprocessed the multiplex PCR reads via MiXCR and lists one record per CDR3 protein. The authors' filters were not applied to this entry. The data hold hundreds of thousands of distinct CDR3 sequences, with about 15% observed a single time. Time point in this sample: newly diagnosed GD, antithyroid drugs for less than 3 months. RNA from PBMCs was the source of the TCR library. Many counts were recorded for this clonotype. Its specificity is not known. The CDR3 has 14 amino acids. J was trimmed by 0 bases and V by 5 bases; bases with no gene match: 4. Germline V gives CDR1 MDHEN, CDR2 SYDVKM. The same data also contributed to another study, on T cells in Graves' hyperthyroidism and ophthalmopathy. That report adds: A model using 13 V-J features told ophthalmopathy apart from stable hyperthyroidism.

V is TRBV28 and J is TRBJ2-7; TRBD1 aligns across 7 bases. This TCR was sampled from a woman aged 40 to 65 with Graves disease. The material sequenced was peripheral blood mononuclear cells (PBMCs), taken at new diagnosis, from a patient treated with antithyroid drugs. CDR3 nucleotide sequence: TGTGCCAGCAGTGCCGGGACAGTCTCCTACGAGCAGTACTTC. Translated, it gives CASSAGTVSYEQYF.